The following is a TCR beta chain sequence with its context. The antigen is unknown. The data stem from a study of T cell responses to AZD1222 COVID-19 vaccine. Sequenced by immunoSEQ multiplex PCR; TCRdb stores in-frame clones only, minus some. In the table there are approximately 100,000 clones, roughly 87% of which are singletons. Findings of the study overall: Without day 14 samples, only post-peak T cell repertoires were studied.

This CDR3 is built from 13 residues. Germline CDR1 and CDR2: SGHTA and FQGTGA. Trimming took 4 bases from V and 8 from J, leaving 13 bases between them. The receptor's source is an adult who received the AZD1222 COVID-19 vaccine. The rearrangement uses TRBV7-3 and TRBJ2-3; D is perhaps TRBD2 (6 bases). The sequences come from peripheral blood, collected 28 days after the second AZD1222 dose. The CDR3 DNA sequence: TGTGCCAGCAGCTCGGGGGATCCTCTTACGCAGTATTTT. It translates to CASSSGDPLTQYF. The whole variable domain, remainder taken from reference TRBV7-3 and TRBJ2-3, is GAGVSQTPSNKVTEKGKYVELRCDPISGHTALYWYRQSLGQGPEFLIYFQGTGAADDSGLPNDRFFAVRPEGSVSTLKIQRTERGDSAVYLCASSSGDPLTQYFGPGTRLTVL.